These T cell receptor beta chains were read from a single sample in a study of blood T cell repertoires in COVID-19. Only in-frame clones appear in the TCRdb table, and some are missing; sequencing was by immunoSEQ multiplex PCR. The data contain about 150,000 clones, roughly 84% of them singletons. Material for sequencing was peripheral blood. All receptors come from a woman aged 50 to 60 with acute or convalescent COVID-19. Both conserved end residues are part of each CDR3. The D gene is left open where the match is weak. The size entry is marked missing in some rows and otherwise reads once, few, many or a size class.

J,V,size,length,D,DNA,CDR3
TRBJ2-7,TRBV5-6,.,12,TRBD1,TGTGCCAGTCGACAGGGTCCCTACGAGCAGTACTTC,CASRQGPYEQYF
TRBJ1-1,TRBV3-1/TRBV3-2,.,17,.,TGTGCCAGCAGCCCGGCGGGGACCCGTTGGGGGAACACTGAAGCTTTCTTT,CASSPAGTRWGNTEAFF
TRBJ1-5,TRBV2,.,13,.,TGTGCCAGCAGTGACCGTAGCAATCAGCCCCAGCATTTT,CASSDRSNQPQHF
TRBJ1-2,TRBV28,.,16,TRBD1,TGTGCCAGCAGCCCTATGCATGGGACAGGGGTCCCTGGCTACACCTTC,CASSPMHGTGVPGYTF
TRBJ2-1,TRBV10-3,few,19,TRBD2,TGTGCCATCAGACCTCGGGAGGGCCTAGCGGGAGATTCCTACAATGAGCAGTTCTTC,CAIRPREGLAGDSYNEQFF
TRBJ2-3,TRBV7-8,.,15,.,TGTGCCAGCAGCGGGGACTGGCAACTCACAGATACGCAGTATTTT,CASSGDWQLTDTQYF
TRBJ2-7,TRBV6-5,.,14,TRBD1,TGTGCCAGCATAAGGGACAGGGTCTCCTACGAGCAGTACTTC,CASIRDRVSYEQYF
TRBJ2-7,TRBV29-1,.,12,.,TGCAGCGTTTGTCGCGGTTCCTACGAGCAGTACTTC,CSVCRGSYEQYF
TRBJ2-5,TRBV30,.,13,TRBD2,TGTGCCTGGAGCGGACTAGTACCCGAGACCCAGTACTTC,CAWSGLVPETQYF
TRBJ1-4,TRBV7-8,.,15,TRBD1,TGTGCCAGCAGCTTAGCAGGACAGGTTCGGGAAAAACTGTTTTTT,CASSLAGQVREKLFF